This T cell receptor (beta chain) was recorded in a study of T cells in Graves' hyperthyroidism and ophthalmopathy (dated by TCRdb to the late 2010s). Concerning the study at large: Peripheral blood samples were taken at the time of initial diagnosis, prior to any treatment. A discovery cohort of about a hundred patients, approximately 44 with Graves' ophthalmopathy and 55 to 65 with stable Graves' hyperthyroidism, was used to find distinguishing TCR V-J signatures. In several Graves' hyperthyroidism patients, the study also compared T-cell repertoires from thyroid tissue with T-cell repertoires from blood. An independent validation cohort of under 20 hyperthyroidism patients and approximately 16 patients who later progressed to ophthalmopathy tested prospective prediction of ophthalmopathy. According to the paper, TCR Vbeta CDR3 sequencing was carried out on some 140 peripheral blood samples, which came from over 40 ophthalmopathy, 70 to 80 hyperthyroidism and about 17 progressor patients. For training and testing, the 80 to 100 patients in the discovery cohort were randomly divided in a 7:3 ratio. After sampling, hyperthyroidism patients received methimazole starting at 30 mg daily, and ophthalmopathy patients received high-dose intravenous methylprednisolone.

What the study reported, not specific to this receptor: A 13 V-J signature model separated ophthalmopathy from stable hyperthyroidism, with roughly 88% sensitivity and 81.08% specificity in cross-validation and 80%/75% in testing. In validation, the model predicted progression to ophthalmopathy a median of approximately 6.6 months before onset, with roughly 70% sensitivity and around 76% specificity. Most expanded thyroid clonotypes (frequency above 0.001) were also detected in blood, a finding suggesting that blood repertoires may reflect thyroid immune responses. No statistical method was used to set the sample size in advance, and investigators knew the group allocation.

The TCR beta CDR3 regions were amplified from RNA transcripts. The first round of RT-PCR for the TCR CDR3 was performed with the HTBI primer set and the Qiagen OneStep RT-PCR kit. Libraries were constructed in a second round of multiplex PCR, after which size selection and purification were carried out. Libraries were sequenced paired-end with 100 bp reads on an Illumina HiSeq2000. The original pipeline was this. SOAPnuke was used to process the raw data, throwing out any read that contained adapters or uncalled bases, had a mean Phred below 15, or lacked an exact constant-primer or identifier match. High-quality paired reads were merged using COPE v1.2.5, and each unique nucleotide sequence was defined as a clonotype. MiTCR v1.1 was used to align clonotypes to the IMGT TRBV, TRBD and TRBJ reference segments. Analysis was restricted to V-J combinations with a frequency above 0.0001, which covered 99.2% of repertoires. The TCS score was defined as F50 (clonal expansion) divided by E x V (chaos), with BLOSUM62-based TCRdist calculated between CDR3 peptides within each V-J. Welch's t-statistics and random forest reduced roughly 500 V-J features to 10 to 15, which were used in a naive Bayes classifier (R e1071). TCRdb took the public reads, trimmed them with fastp at Q25, ran MiXCR for clone calling and kept in-frame beta chains. Rows are combined by CDR3 protein, so each entry shows the most common genes and DNA. These V and J calls are TCRdb output, not the study's own analysis. Counted in this sample were some 690,000 distinct CDR3 sequences; 15% to 20% of them appeared once. The biggest ten clones account for 15% to 19% of the sample.

Stable Graves' hyperthyroidism was defined as the absence of progression to ophthalmopathy over 18 months of follow-up. Hyperthyroidism patients were newly diagnosed, had a disease duration of under 2 months, and were aged 18 to 65 years. Any patient with an uncontrolled infection, another autoimmune disease, pregnancy or lactation was excluded. Clinical symptoms, serum thyroxine and TRAb, thyroid ultrasound, and orbital computed tomography formed the basis for the diagnoses. Ficoll-Paque density gradient centrifugation was used to isolate PBMCs from approximately 11 ml of fresh peripheral blood. Total RNA was extracted using Trizol reagent, and RNA quality was assessed on an Agilent 2100 Bioanalyzer. This clonotype was observed many times. Its antigen is not yet known. No base qualities exist here, and no much larger clone lies one base off it. The sample taken for sequencing was blood. The TCR was taken from a middle-aged man with Graves' hyperthyroidism.

The encoded CDR3 is CASSIGGGRSSHEQFF. The DNA reads TGTGCCAGTAGTATAGGAGGGGGGAGGTCTTCCCATGAGCAGTTCTTC. The receptor chain draws on TRBV19 and TRBJ2-1; the D gene is perhaps TRBD1 or TRBD2, as each covers 6 bases. The CDR3 starts with the cysteine, ends with the phenylalanine, and has 16 residues. Only the CDR3 part of the read is kept: 48 bases, read in frame from the first base. Sequences LNHDA (CDR1) and SQIVND (CDR2) are obtained from the germline V gene (reference sequence). V is reduced by 1 base and J by 8 bases, leaving a spacing of 18 bases between them.